A single sample is the source of the 31 T cell receptor beta chains below, sequenced in a study of T-cell reconstitution after alpha-beta-depleted transplantation in children. A TCRbeta library incorporating unique molecular identifiers was prepared. TCRdb analysed the PCR reads with MiXCR anew, one entry per CDR3 protein. This sample carries about 610,000 distinct CDR3 sequences, roughly a quarter of them seen once, and the ten largest clones take just over 35%. This specimen was PBMCs, taken before TCRalphabeta/CD19-depleted stem cell transplant. These receptors were obtained from a boy younger than two with Wiskott-Aldrich syndrome, due to receive a stem cell transplant.

The CDR3 coding sequence is TGCGCCAGCAGCTTCGGACTAGCGGGAGCCACCTACGAGCAGTACTTC. This encodes CASSFGLAGATYEQYF. The chain employs TRBV5-1 and TRBJ2-7, with TRBD2 matching over 13 bases. The V segment lost 2 bases and the J segment 2 bases; nucleotides outside the gene matches: 4. The CDR3 has 16 amino acids. In germline, CDR1 is SGHRS, CDR2 YFSETQ.

This clonotype was observed a handful of times. The chain joins TRBV5-1 to TRBJ2-7, with TRBD1 matching over 9 bases. The CDR3 is 14 residues long. Germline V gene sequence: CDR1 SGHRS, CDR2 YFSETQ. Unmatched junction bases numbered 6, after V lost 5 bases and J lost 3 bases. CDR3 sequence reads: CASRSGTGNYEQYF. The CDR3 region has the DNA TGCGCCAGCAGGTCCGGGACAGGGAACTACGAGCAGTACTTC.

The rearrangement links TRBV12-3 or TRBV12-4 to TRBJ2-5, with 7 nucleotides matching TRBD1. The CDR3 is made up of 14 amino acids. J was trimmed by 2 bases and V by 4 bases; bases with no gene match: 4. Here the CDR3 DNA reads TGTGCCAGCAGTTCAACGGGACAGCAAGAGACCCAGTACTTC. It specifies CASSSTGQQETQYF.

This clonotype has a handful of counts. The chain couples TRBV10-3 to TRBJ2-2; TRBD2 matches 7 bases. The CDR3 contains 16 residues. Per germline, CDR1 ENHRY and CDR2 SYGVKD. V gave up 6 bases and J gave up 3 bases; unmatched junction bases: 10. The DNA for the CDR3 is TGTGCCATCAGGAGGTTGACTAGCTCCGACACCGGGGAGCTGTTTTTT. It translates to CAIRRLTSSDTGELFF.

This chain uses TRBV29-1 with TRBJ2-2; 12 bases fit TRBD2. This CDR3 has 15 amino acids. The V segment lost 6 bases and the J segment 5 bases; nucleotides outside the gene matches: 7. Germline-derived CDR1 and CDR2 are SQVTM and ANQGSEA. The CDR3 nucleotides read TGCAGCGTAATGACTAGCGGGAGTGGAACCGGGGAGCTGTTTTTT. This sequence encodes CSVMTSGSGTGELFF.

The chain recombines TRBV6-5 with TRBJ2-3; a possible D gene is TRBD2 (5 bases). The V gene's germline CDR1 is MNHEY and CDR2 SVGAGI. Trimming shortened V by 7 bases and J by 8 bases, and 10 bases separated the two germline ends. The CDR3 totals 11 residues. The CDR3 region has the DNA TGTGCCAGCAATTTTCGGGGTACGCAGTATTTT. This encodes CASNFRGTQYF.

This clonotype was found a few times. The V call is TRBV11-1, the J call TRBJ2-6, with 7 bases matching TRBD1. V lost 0 bases and J lost 5; bases outside the gene matches: 13. There are 19 residues in the CDR3. The germline gives CDR1 SGHAT, CDR2 FQDESV (reference sequence). As DNA, the CDR3 is TGTGCCAGCAGCTTAGCGCGGACAGGTCCCCTCTGTCGGGCCAACGTCCTGACTTTC. Translation: CASSLARTGPLCRANVLTF.

V gene TRBV5-1 combines with J gene TRBJ2-7; 10 positions match TRBD2. The germline V gene has CDR1 SGHRS and CDR2 YFSETQ. The CDR3 has 18 residues. The V segment lost 1 base and the J segment 0 bases; nucleotides outside the gene matches: 10. This chain's CDR3 is CASSLRGLAETSSYEQYF. For the CDR3, the DNA is TGCGCCAGCAGCTTGAGAGGACTAGCGGAGACAAGCTCCTACGAGCAGTACTTC.

This clonotype was seen a few times. CDR3 in amino acids: CAISWTSGSYEQYF. The CDR3 bases are TGTGCCATCAGTTGGACTAGCGGATCCTACGAGCAGTACTTC. The chain uses TRBV10-3 and TRBJ2-7, with 10 bases fitting TRBD2. Germline CDR1 is ENHRY and CDR2 is SYGVKD. J was trimmed by 1 base and V by 5 bases; bases with no gene match: 2. The CDR3 contains 14 residues.

The rearrangement joins TRBV5-1 to TRBJ2-7, with 9 positions matching TRBD1. Germline trimming cut 2 bases from V and 5 bases from J; bases unmatched to any gene: 5. In germline, CDR1 is SGHRS, CDR2 YFSETQ. CDR3 length equals 14 residues. This chain's CDR3 is CASSFRDRDHEQYF. The DNA of the CDR3 is TGCGCCAGCAGCTTCCGGGACAGGGATCACGAGCAGTACTTC.

This clonotype has only a few counts. The chain links TRBV20-1 to TRBJ2-2; no firm D call. Trimming pared 1 base from V and 2 bases from J, leaving 5 bases between. The CDR3 is made up of 13 amino acids. CDR1 is DFQATT and CDR2 is SNEGSKA in the germline V gene (reference sequence). The CDR3 nucleotides are TGCAGTGCTAGAGTTATCAACACCGGGGAGCTGTTTTTT. Residues: CSARVINTGELFF.

The CDR3 coding sequence is TGTGCCAGCAGTGTAAGGGGGTCCCAGCCCCAGCATTTT. Translated, it gives CASSVRGSQPQHF. The chain is built from TRBV2 and TRBJ1-5; TRBD1 is a possible D gene (6 bases). Trimming took 4 bases from V and 7 from J, leaving 11 bases between them. Germline V lookup: CDR1 SNHLY, CDR2 FYNNEI. The CDR3 runs 13 residues.

This chain connects TRBV20-1 to TRBJ2-7, with 9 positions matching TRBD2. Germline lookup yields CDR1 DFQATT and CDR2 SNEGSKA (reference sequence). The V segment lost 5 bases and the J segment 3 bases; nucleotides outside the gene matches: 8. The CDR3 length is 14 residues. The CDR3 DNA sequence: TGCAGTGCTCCCCGGCTAGCGGGATTCTACGAGCAGTACTTC. It yields the protein CSAPRLAGFYEQYF.

This clonotype was seen more than once but under ten times. The CDR3 DNA follows: TGTGCCATCAGTGCAGGGGGCCATAACACCGGGGAGCTGTTTTTT. It codes for CAISAGGHNTGELFF. The V gene is TRBV10-3, the J gene TRBJ2-2, with 8 bases that match TRBD1. The CDR3 runs 15 residues. Unmatched junction bases numbered 3, after V lost 4 bases and J lost 2 bases. Germline CDR1 is ENHRY and CDR2 is SYGVKD.

This clonotype has just a few counts. CDR3: CSATGTGAHSTDTQYF. The DNA for the CDR3 is TGCAGTGCTACCGGGACAGGGGCCCATAGCACAGATACGCAGTATTTT. The chain couples TRBV20-1 to TRBJ2-3; 10 positions match TRBD1. The CDR3 covers 16 residues. V was clipped by 4 bases and J by 0 bases; unmatched bases: 7. Germline assignment: CDR1 DFQATT and CDR2 SNEGSKA (reference sequence).

This sequence joins TRBV18 and TRBJ1-2; a weak D match, TRBD1 (5 bases). This CDR3 is built from 13 residues. Germline V gives CDR1 KGHSH, CDR2 LQKENI. V was clipped by 6 bases and J by 7 bases, with 15 bases between them. The CDR3 region is CASSTQRGGGYTF. The CDR3, as DNA: TGTGCCAGCTCTACCCAAAGGGGAGGTGGCTACACCTTC.

The chain recombines TRBV27 with TRBJ2-5, with 11 bases fitting TRBD1. The CDR3 length is 14 residues. Germline loops: CDR1 MNHEY, CDR2 SMNVEV (reference sequence). J gave up 4 bases and V 6 bases, and 4 bases lay outside the gene matches. The CDR3 loop is CASRDRGLGETQYF. The CDR3 DNA sequence: TGTGCCAGCAGGGACAGGGGGCTGGGAGAGACCCAGTACTTC.

The CDR3 nucleotides read TGTGCCATCAGTGAGGGTACTAGGGGGGATGAGCAGTTCTTC. It codes for CAISEGTRGDEQFF. J is TRBJ2-1 and V is TRBV10-3, with D tentatively TRBD1 or TRBD2 (6 bases each). The V end lost 2 bases, the J end lost 8 bases, and 13 bases lay between the germline ends. The CDR3 totals 14 residues. Germline V gene sequence: CDR1 ENHRY, CDR2 SYGVKD.

This clonotype was detected only a few times. The gene calls are TRBV28 and TRBJ2-1, with D perhaps TRBD1 (5 bases). CDR1 is MDHEN and CDR2 is SYDVKM in the germline V gene. The CDR3 is 15 amino acids. V lost 5 bases and J 2 bases, leaving 13 bases between the germline ends. The CDR3 DNA reads TGTGCCAGCAGTCCCCTGGGCAGGGCCTACAATGAGCAGTTCTTC. Its protein is CASSPLGRAYNEQFF.

V usage is TRBV7-2 and J usage is TRBJ2-7, with D maybe TRBD2 (6 bases). The CDR3 has 13 residues. Trimming took 1 base from V and 6 from J, leaving 10 bases between them. Germline CDR1 SGHTA, CDR2 FQGNSA. The CDR3 DNA reads TGTGCCAGCAGCTTAGTTACTAGCAGCGAGCAGTACTTC. The encoded protein is CASSLVTSSEQYF.

The chain combines TRBV9 with TRBJ2-7, with unresolved D. CDR1 is SGDLS and CDR2 is YYNGEE in the germline V gene. The ends were cut back, 0 bases at V and 2 bases at J, with 9 bases in the middle. The CDR3 runs to 14 residues. The CDR3 DNA is TGTGCCAGCAGCGTAGGGGCAGGTCCCTACGAGCAGTACTTC. Translating it yields CASSVGAGPYEQYF.

The V gene is TRBV5-1, the J gene TRBJ2-1; 7 bases agree with TRBD2. The J segment lost 0 bases and the V segment lost 6 bases, leaving 12 bases of the junction unmatched. Germline V gives CDR1 SGHRS, CDR2 YFSETQ. This CDR3 has 17 amino acids. CDR3 protein: CASTSNPGGSSYNEQFF. CDR3 sequence (DNA): TGCGCCAGCACTTCAAACCCCGGGGGGAGCTCCTACAATGAGCAGTTCTTC.

This clonotype was found a few times. V gene TRBV7-2 combines with J gene TRBJ2-1; 7 bases match TRBD2. V dropped 6 bases and J dropped 8; count of bases not matched to a gene: 13. This CDR3 has 15 amino acids. From germline, CDR1 is SGHTA and CDR2 FQGNSA. CDR3 loop: CASSRSGIPDDEQFF. CDR3 nucleotides: TGTGCCAGCAGTCGAAGCGGGATTCCGGATGATGAGCAGTTCTTC.

The chain links TRBV4-2 to TRBJ2-1, with unresolved D. The V end lost 0 bases, the J end lost 0 bases, and 12 bases lay between the germline ends. Germline V gene data show CDR1 as LGHNA and CDR2 as YNFKEQ. The CDR3 loop spans 17 amino acids. For the CDR3, the DNA is TGTGCCAGCAGCCAAGATTTGGGCCGGAGCTCCTACAATGAGCAGTTCTTC. It translates to CASSQDLGRSSYNEQFF.

The genes are TRBV7-8 and TRBJ2-3; either TRBD1 or TRBD2 may supply D (5 bases each). V lost 6 bases and J lost 2, with 15 bases in between. The CDR3 is 15 residues long. In germline, CDR1 is SGHVS, CDR2 FQNEAQ. Here the CDR3 reads CASRFTSGTTDTQYF. CDR3 coding DNA: TGTGCCAGCAGATTTACGTCAGGGACCACAGATACGCAGTATTTT. Full variable domain (outside the CDR3, taken from reference TRBV7-8 and TRBJ2-3): GAGVSQSPRYKVAKRGQDVALRCDPISGHVSLFWYQQALGQGPEFLTYFQNEAQLDKSGLPSDRFFAERPEGSVSTLKIQRTQQEDSAVYLCASRFTSGTTDTQYFGPGTRLTVL.

The chain carries TRBV5-1 and TRBJ2-1; D is uncertain. V was shortened by 0 bases and J by 3 bases, with 4 bases between the two germline ends. The CDR3 loop spans 13 amino acids. The germline CDR1 and CDR2 sequences are SGHRS and YFSETQ. The CDR3 nucleotides read TGCGCCAGCAGCTTGGTTCACTACAATGAGCAGTTCTTC. Translated, it gives CASSLVHYNEQFF.

This clonotype was observed a handful of times. This chain links TRBV20-1 with TRBJ2-3; 11 nucleotides agree with TRBD2. Germline V lookup: CDR1 DFQATT, CDR2 SNEGSKA (reference sequence). The CDR3 is 16 amino acids. Trimming cost V 7 bases and J 3 bases; bases outside gene matches: 12. The CDR3 protein is CSDRWGTSGKTDTQYF. The CDR3 coding sequence is TGCAGTGACAGATGGGGGACTAGCGGAAAAACAGATACGCAGTATTTT.

V usage is TRBV5-5 and J usage is TRBJ2-5; TRBD2 aligns across 10 bases. The length of the CDR3 is 16 residues. J gave up 5 bases and V 2 bases, and 9 bases lay outside the gene matches. CDR1 SGHKS and CDR2 YYEKEE come from the germline V gene (reference sequence). The CDR3 DNA follows: TGTGCCAGCAGCTTTTCTAGCGGGAGTTTTGGGGAGACCCAGTACTTC. Its protein is CASSFSSGSFGETQYF.

The genes are TRBV6-1 and TRBJ1-5; D is undetermined. The CDR3 sequence is 17 residues long. Trimming removed 6 bases at V and 0 bases at J, with 18 bases between. Germline assignment: CDR1 MNHNS and CDR2 SASEGT. The CDR3 is CASRSGSRSLSNQPQHF. The CDR3 nucleotides read TGTGCCAGCAGGTCCGGGAGCCGCTCTCTTAGCAATCAGCCCCAGCATTTT.

CDR3: CASRTGPSPRGAFF. The CDR3 DNA is TGTGCCAGCAGGACAGGGCCTTCCCCGAGGGGAGCTTTCTTT. The J gene is TRBJ1-1, the V gene TRBV12-3 or TRBV12-4; 7 nucleotides match TRBD1. The CDR3 sequence is 14 residues long. V shed 6 bases, J shed 10 bases, and the junction held 14 bases outside the gene matches.

The chain couples TRBV5-1 to TRBJ2-6, with D possibly being TRBD1 (5 bases). This CDR3 spans 15 amino acids. Between the trimmed V and J ends, which lost 4 bases and 4 bases, there was a span of 12 bases. Per the germline V gene, CDR1 is SGHRS and CDR2 is YFSETQ. CDR3 region: CASSPYRRGANVLTF. CDR3 DNA: TGCGCCAGCAGCCCTTACAGGCGGGGGGCCAACGTCCTGACTTTC. The full variable domain, completed using reference TRBV5-1 and TRBJ2-6, is KAGVTQTPRYLIKTRGQQVTLSCSPISGHRSVSWYQQTPGQGLQFLFEYFSETQRNKGNFPGRFSGRQFSNSRSEMNVSTLELGDSALYLCASSPYRRGANVLTFGAGSRLTVL.